Below are 11 T cell receptor beta chains sequenced from a single sample in a study of cytomegalovirus exposure and HLA in healthy donors. Both 60 Vbeta primers and 13 Jbeta primers went into the PCR. TCRdb keeps only in-frame clones here, not all; method: immunoSEQ multiplex PCR. The table lists 150,000 to 250,000 clones, approximately 79% of them singletons. Sequencing was carried out using PBMCs. These TCRs come from a girl aged 5-17 years in good health and CMV-seropositive.

V and J are TRBV7-8 and TRBJ2-4; D is possibly TRBD2 (6 bases). Germline V gene data show CDR1 as SGHVS and CDR2 as FQNEAQ. This CDR3 region has 15 residues. Between the trimmed V and J ends, which lost 7 bases and 0 bases, there was a span of 13 bases. CDR3 amino acids: CASMSSGLAKNIQYF. The CDR3 nucleotides read TGTGCCAGCATGAGTAGCGGACTAGCCAAAAACATTCAGTACTTC.

The CDR3 region is CASSESSGTGPEQYF. Written as DNA, the CDR3 is TGCGCCAGCAGTGAGTCGTCCGGGACAGGCCCCGAGCAGTACTTC. The genes are TRBV10-1 and TRBJ2-7; TRBD1 matches 8 bases. Trimming at V came to 0 bases and at J to 6 bases, leaving 7 bases not matched to a gene. Germline CDR1 WNHNN, CDR2 SYGVQD (reference sequence). The CDR3 loop spans 15 amino acids.

This clone showed up just a few times. The chain uses TRBV10-3 and TRBJ1-6; TRBD1 matches 8 bases. V lost 2 bases and J lost 0; bases outside the gene matches: 3. The germline V gene has CDR1 ENHRY and CDR2 SYGVKD. CDR3 length: 17 residues. CDR3: CAISEQGASSYNSPLHF. The DNA of the CDR3 is TGTGCCATCAGTGAGCAGGGGGCGAGCTCCTATAATTCACCCCTCCACTTT.

The genes are TRBV7-6 and TRBJ1-2, with no clear D. Deletions cut 5 bases from V and 6 bases from J, with 19 bases between. The CDR3 spans 15 residues. The germline V gene encodes CDR1 SGHVS and CDR2 FNYEAQ. The CDR3 DNA sequence: TGTGCCAGCAGCCTAGGAGGACCGATGGAGGATGGCTACACCTTC. The encoded protein is CASSLGGPMEDGYTF.

This chain joins TRBV27 and TRBJ1-2; D uncertain. CDR3 length: 17 residues. The V gene lost 4 bases and the J gene lost 0 bases, with 18 bases spanning the gap. From germline, CDR1 is MNHEY and CDR2 SMNVEV (reference sequence). The CDR3 nucleotides are TGTGCCAGCAGTTCACTAGCCGGTCAGGATCCTAACTATGGCTACACCTTC. Its translation: CASSSLAGQDPNYGYTF.

CDR3 residues: CASSSGQAANYGYTF. CDR3 bases: TGTGCCAGCAGCAGCGGACAGGCCGCTAACTATGGCTACACCTTC. V is TRBV7-8 and J is TRBJ1-2; 7 nucleotides match TRBD1. V lost 5 bases to trimming and J lost 0 bases; unmatched junction nucleotides: 6. There are 15 residues in the CDR3. Germline loops: CDR1 SGHVS, CDR2 FQNEAQ.

The chain links TRBV7-6 to TRBJ1-2; TRBD1 agrees at 10 bases. V shed 4 bases, J shed 13 bases, and the junction held 15 bases outside the gene matches. Germline V gene sequence: CDR1 SGHVS, CDR2 FNYEAQ. The CDR3 has 15 residues. The CDR3 region has the DNA TGTGCCAGCAGCTACATGACAGGGGGCCCCGTTGATGTCACCTTC. Translation gives CASSYMTGGPVDVTF.

The chain couples TRBV27 to TRBJ2-1; D may be TRBD1 (5 bases). Trimming took off 4 bases at V and 7 bases at J, with 17 bases between the two ends. This CDR3 spans 15 amino acids. The germline gives CDR1 MNHEY, CDR2 SMNVEV (reference sequence). As DNA, the CDR3 is TGTGCCAGCAGTTCAACTCCAGGGTTGGGTAATGAGCAGTTCTTC. It yields the protein CASSSTPGLGNEQFF.

There are a few counts of this clone. V gene TRBV5-6 combines with J gene TRBJ1-2; D possibly corresponds to TRBD1 (5 bases). The V and J ends lost 0 bases and 2 bases respectively, with 14 bases between them. The germline V gene encodes CDR1 SGHDT and CDR2 YYEEEE. There are 16 residues in the CDR3. CDR3 in amino acids: CASSLESRAQNYGYTF. DNA of the CDR3: TGTGCCAGCAGCTTGGAATCCAGGGCCCAGAACTATGGCTACACCTTC.

This clone was seen once. This rearrangement joins TRBV7-6 to TRBJ2-5, with D perhaps TRBD2 (6 bases). There are 14 residues in the CDR3. Trimming stripped 5 bases from V and 5 bases from J, with 15 bases between. Germline values: CDR1 SGHVS, CDR2 FNYEAQ. The CDR3 nucleotides are TGTGCCAGCAGCGTCTCCGGGGGTGGGGAGACCCAGTACTTC. It codes for CASSVSGGGETQYF.

The rearrangement links TRBV16 to TRBJ2-7; D might be TRBD2 (5 bases). The germline V gene has CDR1 KGHSY and CDR2 FQNENV. The CDR3 spans 13 residues. The V end lost 3 bases, the J end lost 6 bases, and 12 bases lay between the germline ends. CDR3 in amino acids: CASSQNGLVEQYF. The DNA of the CDR3 is TGTGCCAGCAGCCAGAATGGACTTGTCGAGCAGTACTTC.